This T cell receptor (beta chain) was identified in a study of blood T cell repertoires in COVID-19. Across the study: Samples of COVID-19 (acute and convalescent) were obtained from the United States, Italy and Spain. Sources were T cells, B-cell-depleted T cells, or PBMCs; the material itself was cDNA or gDNA.

How the authors handled the data: Researchers report that nucleated cell counts were estimated from reference gene primer amplification. Only in-frame clones appear in the TCRdb table, and some are missing; sequencing was by immunoSEQ multiplex PCR. That table supplies the V and J calls and clone size; D and trimming were determined from the DNA. The sample consists of approximately 250,000 clones, around 93% of them appearing once. Within 2 weeks before study entry, exposed participants met a COVID-19 case. J lost 1 base, V lost 4 bases, and 3 bases had no gene match. The CDR3 loop spans 15 amino acids. Looked up from germline, CDR1 is SNHLY and CDR2 is FYNNEI.

The sequenced material came from PBMCs or T cells enriched from blood (not recorded which). This TCR came from a man aged 40-55 years who had been exposed to COVID-19. This sequence joins TRBV2 and TRBJ2-5; 10 nucleotides line up with TRBD1. Written as DNA, the CDR3 is TGTGCCAGCAGTGCTTGGACAGGGGGCCAAGAGACCCAGTACTTC. Translation gives CASSAWTGGQETQYF. The full variable domain, with the rest looked up from reference TRBV2 and TRBJ2-5, is EPEVTQTPSHQVTQMGQEVILRCVPISNHLYFYWYRQILGQKVEFLVSFYNNEISEKSEIFDDQFSVERPDGSNFTLKIRSTKLEDSAMYFCASSAWTGGQETQYFGPGTRLLVL.